Sequencing of this TCR beta chain was carried out in a study of T cell repertoires in cytomegalovirus infection (dated by TCRdb to about 2019). Background for the entire study: Peptide stimulations targeted recently identified HLA-C-restricted CMV epitopes, whose presentation resists viral immunomodulation, together with well-studied HLA-B-restricted epitopes. Donor HLA type was relevant to the analysis, because carriage of CMV infection together with the matching HLA type was indicated by public TCR beta signatures.

The full study reports these points: Carriers of CMV infection plus the relevant HLA type were discriminated by the cumulative frequency of public TCR beta family members in the study cohort and in an independent roughly 380-donor cohort. The ex vivo response was dominated by HLA-C-restricted CMV-specific TCR beta clonotypes, and the single most frequent clonotype in two of eight donors was supplied by these HLA-C-restricted clonotypes.

The treatment or condition label for this specimen denotes: in vitro stimulation with specific CMV peptide epitopes to enrich CMV-specific T cells. The reads were generated on an Illumina HiSeq 1500. TCRdb handled the public reads itself, with Q25 trimming in fastp and clone calling in MiXCR, and kept productive beta chains. Rows merge per CDR3 protein into single entries with the most common DNA and genes. This sample has about 89,000 distinct CDR3 sequences in its table, and 25% to 30% of those were observed once. The ten largest clones capture approximately 71% of the sample. From the cysteine through the phenylalanine, the CDR3 covers 17 amino acids. Kept here is only the CDR3 DNA, which spans 51 bases and is read in frame from base 1. The germline V gene encodes CDR1 SGHVS and CDR2 FNYEAQ. V lost 5 bases and J lost 4 bases, and the count of bases not matched to a germline gene is 10. Of note for this clonotype: Which antigen it targets is not known. No much larger clonotype is one base removed from it; base qualities were not supplied.

The starting material was CD8+ T cells from cultured PBMCs, obtained from culture after CMV antigen stimulation. The V and J genes are TRBV7-6 and TRBJ2-1; TRBD2 lines up with 11 middle nucleotides. The TCR was taken from a human donor in good health (CMV status not recorded). Some clones in this sample may be carry-over from other donors' samples. For the CDR3, the sequence is CASSPYGASGGYNEQFF. At the DNA level, the sequence is TGTGCCAGCAGCCCCTATGGCGCTAGCGGGGGGTACAATGAGCAGTTCTTC.